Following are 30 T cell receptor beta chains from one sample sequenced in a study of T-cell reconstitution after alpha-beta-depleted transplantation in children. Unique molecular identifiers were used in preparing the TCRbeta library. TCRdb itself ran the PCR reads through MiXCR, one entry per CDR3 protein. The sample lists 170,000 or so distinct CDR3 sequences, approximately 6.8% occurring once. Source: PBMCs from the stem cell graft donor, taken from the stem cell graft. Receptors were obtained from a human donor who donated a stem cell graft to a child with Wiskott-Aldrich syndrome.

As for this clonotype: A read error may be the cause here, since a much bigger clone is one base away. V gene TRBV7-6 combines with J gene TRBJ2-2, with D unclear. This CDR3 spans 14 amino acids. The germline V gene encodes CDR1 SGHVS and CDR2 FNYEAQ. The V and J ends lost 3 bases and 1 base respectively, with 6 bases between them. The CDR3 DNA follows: TGTGCCAGCAGCTTCCCAGGGAACACCGGGGAGCTGTTTTTT. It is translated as CASSFPGNTGELFF. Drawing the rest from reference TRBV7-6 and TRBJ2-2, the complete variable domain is GAGVSQSPRYKVTKRGQDVALRCDPISGHVSLYWYRQALGQGPEFLTYFNYEAQQDKSGLPNDRFSAERPEGSISTLTIQRTEQRDSAMYRCASSFPGNTGELFFGEGSRLTVL.

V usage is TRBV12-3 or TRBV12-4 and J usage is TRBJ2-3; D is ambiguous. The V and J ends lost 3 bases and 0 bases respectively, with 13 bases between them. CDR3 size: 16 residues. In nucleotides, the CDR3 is TGTGCCAGCAGTTTCCTCCGGATTTCTAGCACAGATACGCAGTATTTT. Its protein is CASSFLRISSTDTQYF.

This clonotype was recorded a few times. Written as DNA, the CDR3 is TGTGCCAGCTCAACACGGGTACCTGCACAAGAGACCCAGTACTTC. Translating gives CASSTRVPAQETQYF. The V call is TRBV18, the J call TRBJ2-5; D call uncertain. This CDR3 comprises 15 residues. The germline V and J ends were trimmed by 5 bases and 2 bases, with 15 bases remaining between them. The germline V gene encodes CDR1 KGHSH and CDR2 LQKENI.

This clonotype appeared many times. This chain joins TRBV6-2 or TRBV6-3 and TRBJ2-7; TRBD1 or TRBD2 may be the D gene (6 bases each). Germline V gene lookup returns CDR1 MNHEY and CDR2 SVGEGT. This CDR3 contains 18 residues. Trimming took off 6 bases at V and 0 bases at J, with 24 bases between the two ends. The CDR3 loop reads CASSTPLPEGGFSYEQYF. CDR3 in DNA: TGTGCCAGCAGCACCCCCCTCCCCGAGGGGGGATTCTCCTACGAGCAGTACTTC.

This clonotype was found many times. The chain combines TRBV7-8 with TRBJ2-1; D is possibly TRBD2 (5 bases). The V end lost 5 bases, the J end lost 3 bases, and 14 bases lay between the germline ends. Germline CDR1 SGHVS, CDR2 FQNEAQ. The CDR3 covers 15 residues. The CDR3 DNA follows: TGTGCCAGCAGCCCCGGACTTGGATACTACAATGAGCAGTTCTTC. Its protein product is CASSPGLGYYNEQFF.

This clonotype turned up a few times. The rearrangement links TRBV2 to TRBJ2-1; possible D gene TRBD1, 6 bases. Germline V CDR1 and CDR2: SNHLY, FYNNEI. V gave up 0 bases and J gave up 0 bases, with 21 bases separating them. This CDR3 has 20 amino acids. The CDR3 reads CASSEARGRGPSNSYNEQFF. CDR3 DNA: TGTGCCAGCAGTGAAGCGCGAGGCAGGGGTCCTTCGAACTCCTACAATGAGCAGTTCTTC.

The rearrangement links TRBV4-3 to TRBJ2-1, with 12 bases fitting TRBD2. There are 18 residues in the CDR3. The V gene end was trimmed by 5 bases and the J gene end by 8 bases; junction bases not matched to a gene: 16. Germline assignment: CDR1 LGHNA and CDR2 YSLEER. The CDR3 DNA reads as TGCGCCAGCAGCTCTCTAGCGGGAGGGGCTCCAGGGGGCGATGAGCAGTTCTTC. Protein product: CASSSLAGGAPGGDEQFF.

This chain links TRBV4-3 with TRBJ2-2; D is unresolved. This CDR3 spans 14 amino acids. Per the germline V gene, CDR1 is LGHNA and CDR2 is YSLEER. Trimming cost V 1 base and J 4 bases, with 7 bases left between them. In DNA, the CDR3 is TGCGCCAGCAGCCAAGGGGCCATCACCGGGGAGCTGTTTTTT. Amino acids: CASSQGAITGELFF.

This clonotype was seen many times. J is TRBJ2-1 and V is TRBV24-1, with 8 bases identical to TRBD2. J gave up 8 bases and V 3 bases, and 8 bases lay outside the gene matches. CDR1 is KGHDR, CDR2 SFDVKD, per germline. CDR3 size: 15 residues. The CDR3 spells CATSDRDSGIYEQFF. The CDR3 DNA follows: TGTGCCACCAGTGATCGGGATAGCGGGATATATGAGCAGTTCTTC.

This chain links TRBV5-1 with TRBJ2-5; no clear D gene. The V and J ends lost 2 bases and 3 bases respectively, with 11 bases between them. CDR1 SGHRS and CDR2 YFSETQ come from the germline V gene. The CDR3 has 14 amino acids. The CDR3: CASSFQSWEETQYF. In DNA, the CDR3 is TGCGCCAGCAGCTTCCAGTCTTGGGAAGAGACCCAGTACTTC.

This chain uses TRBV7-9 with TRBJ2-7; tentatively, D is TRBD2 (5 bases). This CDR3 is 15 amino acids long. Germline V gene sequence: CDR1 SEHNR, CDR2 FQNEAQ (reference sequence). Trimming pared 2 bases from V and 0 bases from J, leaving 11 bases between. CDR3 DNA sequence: TGTGCCAGCAGCTTATCGGGATCAACCTCCTACGAGCAGTACTTC. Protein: CASSLSGSTSYEQYF.

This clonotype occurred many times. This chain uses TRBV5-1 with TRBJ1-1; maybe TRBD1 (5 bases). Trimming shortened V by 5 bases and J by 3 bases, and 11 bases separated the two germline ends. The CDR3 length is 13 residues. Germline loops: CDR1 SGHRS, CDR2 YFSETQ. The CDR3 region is CASRGTHDTEAFF. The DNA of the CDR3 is TGCGCCAGCAGGGGGACTCACGACACTGAAGCTTTCTTT.

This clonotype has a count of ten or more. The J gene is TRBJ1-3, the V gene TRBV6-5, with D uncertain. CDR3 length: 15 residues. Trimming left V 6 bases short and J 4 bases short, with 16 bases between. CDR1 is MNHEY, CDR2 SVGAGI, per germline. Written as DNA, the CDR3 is TGTGCCAGCAGACCCTCGCCCGACGGAGGAAACACCATATATTTT. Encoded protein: CASRPSPDGGNTIYF.

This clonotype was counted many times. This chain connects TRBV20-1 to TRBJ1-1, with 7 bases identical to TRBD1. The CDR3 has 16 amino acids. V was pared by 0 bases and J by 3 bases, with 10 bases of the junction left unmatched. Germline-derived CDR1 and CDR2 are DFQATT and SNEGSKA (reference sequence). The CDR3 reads CSARESKTGLDTEAFF. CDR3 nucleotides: TGCAGTGCTAGAGAGTCGAAGACAGGGTTGGACACTGAAGCTTTCTTT.

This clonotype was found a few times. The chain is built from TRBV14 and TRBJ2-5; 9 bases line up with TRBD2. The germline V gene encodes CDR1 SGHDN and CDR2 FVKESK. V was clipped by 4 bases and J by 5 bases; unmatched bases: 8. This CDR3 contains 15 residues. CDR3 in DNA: TGTGCCAGCAGCCCGGGCCTAGCGGGGATGGAGACCCAGTACTTC. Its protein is CASSPGLAGMETQYF.

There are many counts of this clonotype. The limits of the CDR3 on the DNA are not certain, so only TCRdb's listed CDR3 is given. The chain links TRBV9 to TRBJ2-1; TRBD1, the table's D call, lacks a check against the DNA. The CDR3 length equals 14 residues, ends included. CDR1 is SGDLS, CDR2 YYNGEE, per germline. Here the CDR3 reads CASSFAPGTGEEFF.

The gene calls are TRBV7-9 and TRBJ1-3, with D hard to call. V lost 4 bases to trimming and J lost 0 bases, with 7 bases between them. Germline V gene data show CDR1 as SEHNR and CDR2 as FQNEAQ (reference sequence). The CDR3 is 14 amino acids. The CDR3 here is CASSWAVSGNTIYF. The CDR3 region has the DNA TGTGCCAGCAGCTGGGCCGTCTCTGGAAACACCATATATTTT.

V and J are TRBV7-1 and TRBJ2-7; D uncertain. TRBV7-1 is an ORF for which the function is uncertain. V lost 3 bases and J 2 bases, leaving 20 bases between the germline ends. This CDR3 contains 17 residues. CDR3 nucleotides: TGTGCCAGCAGCTCCGGGCTTGGGCAAACCAAAACCTACGAGCAGTACTTC. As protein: CASSSGLGQTKTYEQYF.

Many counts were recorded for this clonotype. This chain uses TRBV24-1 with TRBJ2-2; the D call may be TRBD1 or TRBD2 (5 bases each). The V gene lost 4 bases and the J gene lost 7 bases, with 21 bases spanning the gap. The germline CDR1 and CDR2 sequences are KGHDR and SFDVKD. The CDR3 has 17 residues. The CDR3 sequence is CATSEFLSGREGGELFF. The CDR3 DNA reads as TGTGCCACCAGTGAATTTCTTTCGGGGCGAGAAGGCGGGGAGCTGTTTTTT.

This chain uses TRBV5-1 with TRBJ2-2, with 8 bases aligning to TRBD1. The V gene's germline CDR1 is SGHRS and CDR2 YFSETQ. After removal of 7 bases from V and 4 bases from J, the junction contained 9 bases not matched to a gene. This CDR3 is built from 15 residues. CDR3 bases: TGCGCCAGCGGAAACGCAGGGGGCACCACCGGGGAGCTGTTTTTT. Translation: CASGNAGGTTGELFF.

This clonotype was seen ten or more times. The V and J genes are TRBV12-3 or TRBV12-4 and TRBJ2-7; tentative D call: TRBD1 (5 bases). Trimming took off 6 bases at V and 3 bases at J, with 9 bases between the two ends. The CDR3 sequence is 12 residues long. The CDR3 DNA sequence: TGTGCCAGCAGACCCGACAGCTACGAGCAGTACTTC. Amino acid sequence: CASRPDSYEQYF.

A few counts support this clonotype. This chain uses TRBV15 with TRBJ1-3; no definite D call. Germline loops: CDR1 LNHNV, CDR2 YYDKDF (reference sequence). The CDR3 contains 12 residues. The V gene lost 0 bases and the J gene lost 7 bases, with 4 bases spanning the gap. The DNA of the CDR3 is TGTGCCACCAGCAGAGATCGGAACACCATATATTTT. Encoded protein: CATSRDRNTIYF. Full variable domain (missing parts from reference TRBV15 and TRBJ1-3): DAMVIQNPRYQVTQFGKPVTLSCSQTLNHNVMYWYQQKSSQAPKLLFHYYDKDFNNEADTPDNFQSRRPNTSFCFLDIRSPGLGDTAMYLCATSRDRNTIYFGEGSWLTVV.

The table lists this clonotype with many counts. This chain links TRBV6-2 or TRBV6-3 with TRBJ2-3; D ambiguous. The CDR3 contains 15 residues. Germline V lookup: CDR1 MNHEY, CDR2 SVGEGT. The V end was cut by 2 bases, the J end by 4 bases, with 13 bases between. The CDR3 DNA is TGTGCCAGCAGTTACGGGGTGACATCCTCAGATACGCAGTATTTT. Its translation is CASSYGVTSSDTQYF.

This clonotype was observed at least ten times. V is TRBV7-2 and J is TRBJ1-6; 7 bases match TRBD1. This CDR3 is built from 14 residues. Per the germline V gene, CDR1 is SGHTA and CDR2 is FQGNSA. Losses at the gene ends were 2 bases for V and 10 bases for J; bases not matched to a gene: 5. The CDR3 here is CASSLWQGGSPLHF. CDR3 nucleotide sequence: TGTGCCAGCAGCTTATGGCAGGGGGGATCACCCCTCCACTTT.

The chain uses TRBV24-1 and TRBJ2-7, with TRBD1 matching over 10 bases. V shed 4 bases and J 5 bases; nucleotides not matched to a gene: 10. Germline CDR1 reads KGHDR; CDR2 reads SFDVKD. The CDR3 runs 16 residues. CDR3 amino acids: CATSDPSGTGDHEQYF. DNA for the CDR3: TGTGCCACCAGTGACCCATCCGGGACAGGGGACCACGAGCAGTACTTC.

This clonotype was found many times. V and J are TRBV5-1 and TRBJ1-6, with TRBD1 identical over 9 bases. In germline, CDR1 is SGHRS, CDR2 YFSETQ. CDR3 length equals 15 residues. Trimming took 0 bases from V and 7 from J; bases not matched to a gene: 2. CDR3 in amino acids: CASSLDGQGNSPLHF. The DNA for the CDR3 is TGCGCCAGCAGCTTGGACGGACAGGGGAATTCACCCCTCCACTTT.

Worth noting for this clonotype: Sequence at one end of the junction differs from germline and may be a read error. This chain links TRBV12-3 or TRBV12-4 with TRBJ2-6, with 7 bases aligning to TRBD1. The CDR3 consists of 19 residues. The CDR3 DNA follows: TGTGCCATCAGTCCTACACCGAGACAGGGTAGTGCTGGGGCCAACGTCCTGACTTTC. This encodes CAISPTPRQGSAGANVLTF.

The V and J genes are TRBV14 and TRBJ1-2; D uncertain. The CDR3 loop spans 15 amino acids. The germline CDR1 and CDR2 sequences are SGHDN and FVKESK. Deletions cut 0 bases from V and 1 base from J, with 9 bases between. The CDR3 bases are TGTGCCAGCAGCCAAGACAGGCGGCTTAACTATGGCTACACCTTC. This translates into CASSQDRRLNYGYTF. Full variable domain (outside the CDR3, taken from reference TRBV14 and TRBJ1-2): EAGVTQFPSHSVIEKGQTVTLRCDPISGHDNLYWYRRVMGKEIKFLLHFVKESKQDESGMPNNRFLAERTGGTYSTLKVQPAELEDSGVYFCASSQDRRLNYGYTFGSGTRLTVV.

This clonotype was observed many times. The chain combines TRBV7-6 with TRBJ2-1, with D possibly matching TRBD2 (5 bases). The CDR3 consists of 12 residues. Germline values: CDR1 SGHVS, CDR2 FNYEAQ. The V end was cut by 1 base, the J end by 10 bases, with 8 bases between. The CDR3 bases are TGTGCCAGCAGCTTAGGTGGAGGCGAGCAGTTCTTC. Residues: CASSLGGGEQFF. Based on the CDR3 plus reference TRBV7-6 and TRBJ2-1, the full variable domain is GAGVSQSPRYKVTKRGQDVALRCDPISGHVSLYWYRQALGQGPEFLTYFNYEAQQDKSGLPNDRFSAERPEGSISTLTIQRTEQRDSAMYRCASSLGGGEQFFGPGTRLTVL.

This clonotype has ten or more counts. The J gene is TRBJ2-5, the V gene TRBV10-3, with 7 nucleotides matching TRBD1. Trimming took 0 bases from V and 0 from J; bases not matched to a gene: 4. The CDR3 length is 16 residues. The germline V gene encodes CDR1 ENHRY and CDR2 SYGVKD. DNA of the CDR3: TGTGCCATCAGTGAGTCGCCAGGGGGATACCAAGAGACCCAGTACTTC. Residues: CAISESPGGYQETQYF.